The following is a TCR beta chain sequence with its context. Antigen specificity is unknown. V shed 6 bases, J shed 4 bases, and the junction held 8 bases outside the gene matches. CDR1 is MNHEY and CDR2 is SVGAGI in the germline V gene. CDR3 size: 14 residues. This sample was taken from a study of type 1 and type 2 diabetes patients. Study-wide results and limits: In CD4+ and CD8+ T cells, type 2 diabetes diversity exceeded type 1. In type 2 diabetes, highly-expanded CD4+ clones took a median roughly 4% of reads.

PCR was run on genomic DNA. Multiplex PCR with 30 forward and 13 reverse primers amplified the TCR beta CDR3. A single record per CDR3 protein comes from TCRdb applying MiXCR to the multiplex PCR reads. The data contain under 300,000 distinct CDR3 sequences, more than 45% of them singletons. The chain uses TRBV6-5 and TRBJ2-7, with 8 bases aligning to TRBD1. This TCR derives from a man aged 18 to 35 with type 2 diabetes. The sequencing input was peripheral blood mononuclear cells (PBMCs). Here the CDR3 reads CASSLAQGVYEQYF. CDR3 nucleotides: TGTGCCAGCAGCTTAGCACAGGGGGTGTACGAGCAGTACTTC.